These T cell receptor beta chains were read from a single sample in a study of cytomegalovirus exposure and HLA in healthy donors. The table came from immunoSEQ multiplex PCR; TCRdb's copy has only in-frame clones and leaves some out. Of roughly 130,000 clones in the sample, almost 90% are singletons; the top ten hold about 1.4%. The sequenced sample was PBMCs. These receptors were taken from a man aged 25 to 40 in good health and CMV-seronegative. Each CDR3 is given with its conserved first and last residue. A D gene is named only where the DNA matches it firmly. Some rows have no size entry. The others give once, few or many, or a class for an expanded clone.

D gene,clone size,V gene,J gene,CDR3 protein,CDR3 DNA
TRBD2,-,TRBV7-6,TRBJ2-2,CASSPRTSGSDGELFF,TGTGCCAGCAGCCCAAGGACTAGCGGGAGCGACGGGGAGCTGTTTTTT
TRBD1,-,TRBV6-1,TRBJ1-5,CAGATRDRGNQPQHF,TGTGCCGGAGCGACACGGGACAGGGGCAATCAGCCCCAGCATTTT
-,few,TRBV7-7,TRBJ2-5,CASSARQFQETQYF,TGTGCCAGCAGCGCGAGACAGTTCCAAGAGACCCAGTACTTC
-,once,TRBV7-9,TRBJ1-5,CASSPLYSNQPQHF,TGTGCCAGCAGCCCCCTTTATAGCAATCAGCCCCAGCATTTT
TRBD2,-,TRBV29-1,TRBJ2-1,CRVSGDYNEQFF,TGCAGGGTGAGCGGGGACTACAATGAGCAGTTCTTC
TRBD2,-,TRBV4-3,TRBJ2-2,CASSQIAFLAGPNTGELFF,TGCGCCAGCAGCCAAATCGCCTTCCTAGCGGGTCCAAACACCGGGGAGCTGTTTTTT
-,-,TRBV5-1,TRBJ2-3,CASSQGMFADTQYF,TGCGCCAGCAGCCAGGGAATGTTTGCAGATACGCAGTATTTT
TRBD1,once,TRBV19,TRBJ1-4,CASSIIDRASNEKLFF,TGTGCCAGTAGTATAATAGACAGGGCCTCAAATGAAAAACTGTTTTTT
TRBD1,-,TRBV11-2,TRBJ1-2,CASSRGPLDYGYTF,TGTGCCAGCAGTAGGGGGCCGCTCGACTATGGCTACACCTTC
-,once,TRBV30,TRBJ1-6,CAWRPDPRGNSPLHF,TGTGCCTGGAGGCCCGACCCCCGAGGCAATTCACCCCTCCACTTT
-,-,TRBV5-6,TRBJ2-5,CASSSGSGETQYF,TGTGCCAGCAGTTCGGGGAGCGGGGAGACCCAGTACTTC
-,-,TRBV5-1,TRBJ2-1,CASSLGHRNQGEQFF,TGCGCCAGCAGCTTGGGTCACCGAAACCAGGGTGAGCAGTTCTTC
-,-,TRBV15,TRBJ2-4,CATSREGQGEDIQYF,TGTGCCACCAGCAGAGAGGGCCAGGGTGAGGACATTCAGTACTTC
-,once,TRBV7-2,TRBJ2-6,CASPPEGQITSGANVLTF,TGTGCCAGCCCCCCCGAGGGTCAGATTACTTCTGGGGCCAACGTCCTGACTTTC
-,once,TRBV29-1,TRBJ1-1,CSVLPGAKGNTEAFF,TGCAGCGTTCTGCCAGGGGCGAAAGGGAACACTGAAGCTTTCTTT
TRBD2,-,TRBV7-9,TRBJ2-5,CASRWGGEETQYF,TGTGCCAGCAGATGGGGGGGTGAGGAGACCCAGTACTTC